This record covers a single TCR beta chain. The antigen remains unidentified. Using immunoSEQ multiplex PCR, the repertoire was profiled, and TCRdb retains in-frame clones only, with some absent. This sample has around 1.6 million clones, with 95% to 99% found just once. The data were taken from a study of shared clonotypes between healthy human individuals. The study, taken as a whole, reports: Clonotype sharing among donors, it was expected, would be affected by sequencing depth. Naive subsets, compared against memory subsets, generally had larger estimated richness values.

CDR3 length equals 11 residues. The germline V gene encodes CDR1 LNHDA and CDR2 SQIVND (reference sequence). V was clipped by 8 bases and J by 4 bases, with 6 bases between them. The chain is built from TRBV19 and TRBJ2-1; the D is unclear. The clonotype originates from a man aged 25-45 years in good health. What was sequenced was naive CD4+ T cells sorted from blood. Subset denoted: CD45RA+ positively selected. CDR3 amino acids: CASWDYNEQFF. In DNA form, the CDR3 reads TGTGCCAGTTGGGATTACAATGAGCAGTTCTTC.